The T cell receptor beta chain under discussion was sequenced for a study of blood T cells in healthy people across ages. For the second PCR, which ran for about 6 to 11 cycles, a sample-barcoded 5' primer and a J-beta primer mix were used. Tagging of each cDNA molecule was performed by a template-switch adaptor with 12 random nucleotides. TCRdb reprocessed the 5' RACE reads via MiXCR and lists one record per CDR3 protein. The table has approximately 600,000 distinct CDR3 sequences, under 70% seen once; the top ten hold 35% to 40%. Per the germline V gene, CDR1 is SEHNR and CDR2 is FQNEAQ (reference sequence). V lost 4 bases to trimming and J lost 4 bases; unmatched junction nucleotides: 9. This CDR3 spans 15 amino acids.

The material sequenced was blood. The source is a man in his 60s in good health. This chain connects TRBV7-9 to TRBJ1-2, with 7 positions matching TRBD1. The CDR3 loop reads CASSSTGLTFYGYTF. The CDR3 nucleotides are TGTGCCAGCAGCTCGACAGGGCTAACCTTCTATGGCTACACCTTC.